A selection of T cell receptor beta chains follows, all from one sample in a study of tissue T cells after allogeneic stem cell transplantation. Clones were read by immunoSEQ multiplex PCR, and TCRdb kept only the in-frame ones, dropping some. The sample has about 40,000 clones, around nine tenths seen once; the top ten hold about 4%. The sequences come from blood, collected before transplantation. Receptors were obtained from a woman aged 40 to 75 who later had graft-versus-host disease after an allogeneic stem cell transplant. CDR3s include the opening cysteine and the closing phenylalanine or tryptophan. Fields, in order: CDR3 DNA, CDR3 protein, V gene, J gene, clone size, D gene. A D gene is named only where the DNA matches it firmly. Not every row has a clone size; where given, it reads once, few, many or a size class.

CDR3nt: TGTGCCAGCAGGCCCCACGTGGGGACTGAAGCTTTCTTT; CDR3aa: CASRPHVGTEAFF; v_gene: TRBV12-3/TRBV12-4; j_gene: TRBJ1-1; abundance: .; d_gene: .
CDR3nt: TGTGCCAGCAGTTTATTGGCGACAGGGGAAGGCTACACCTTC; CDR3aa: CASSLLATGEGYTF; v_gene: TRBV27; j_gene: TRBJ1-2; abundance: .; d_gene: TRBD1
CDR3nt: TGTGCCAGCAGCTTAGTGGGCGGGATGAACACCGGGGAGCTGTTTTTT; CDR3aa: CASSLVGGMNTGELFF; v_gene: TRBV11-3; j_gene: TRBJ2-2; abundance: .; d_gene: .
CDR3nt: TGTGCCAGTGGGACTAGCGGAGGTTACGAGCAGTACTTC; CDR3aa: CASGTSGGYEQYF; v_gene: TRBV5-4; j_gene: TRBJ2-7; abundance: .; d_gene: TRBD2
CDR3nt: TGTGCCAGCAGCCAGACAGGGAGGTATGGCTACACCTTC; CDR3aa: CASSQTGRYGYTF; v_gene: TRBV12-3/TRBV12-4; j_gene: TRBJ1-2; abundance: .; d_gene: TRBD1
CDR3nt: TGTGCCAGCAGCACGGGCGGCAGGGGGCCCGAAAAACTGTTTTTT; CDR3aa: CASSTGGRGPEKLFF; v_gene: TRBV5-4; j_gene: TRBJ1-4; abundance: .; d_gene: TRBD1
CDR3nt: TGCGCCAGCAGCTTAGAGTCGACCGGGGAGCTGTTTTTT; CDR3aa: CASSLESTGELFF; v_gene: TRBV5-1; j_gene: TRBJ2-2; abundance: .; d_gene: .
CDR3nt: TGCGCCAGCAGCCCTCGGGACAGACAAAGCACAGATACGCAGTATTTT; CDR3aa: CASSPRDRQSTDTQYF; v_gene: TRBV5-1; j_gene: TRBJ2-3; abundance: .; d_gene: TRBD1
CDR3nt: TGTGCCAGCAGTTTTTTGGGGGACTACGAGCAGTACTTC; CDR3aa: CASSFLGDYEQYF; v_gene: TRBV27; j_gene: TRBJ2-7; abundance: .; d_gene: .
CDR3nt: TGTGCCAGCAGTTTCTCTAGTCCCTACAATGAGCAGTTCTTC; CDR3aa: CASSFSSPYNEQFF; v_gene: TRBV6-6; j_gene: TRBJ2-1; abundance: .; d_gene: .
CDR3nt: TGTGCCAGCAGTTACGGGAGCAATCAGCCCCAGCATTTT; CDR3aa: CASSYGSNQPQHF; v_gene: TRBV6-2/TRBV6-3; j_gene: TRBJ1-5; abundance: .; d_gene: .
CDR3nt: TGTGCCAGCAGTTCGGGACAGGGGCGCAGTTGGACCCAGTACTTC; CDR3aa: CASSSGQGRSWTQYF; v_gene: TRBV6-6; j_gene: TRBJ2-5; abundance: .; d_gene: TRBD1
CDR3nt: TGCGCCAGCAGTGATTATGGCCACACTGAAGCTTTCTTT; CDR3aa: CASSDYGHTEAFF; v_gene: TRBV10-2; j_gene: TRBJ1-1; abundance: once; d_gene: .
CDR3nt: TGTGCCAGCTCACATGACACTGAAGCTTTCTTT; CDR3aa: CASSHDTEAFF; v_gene: TRBV18; j_gene: TRBJ1-1; abundance: .; d_gene: .
CDR3nt: TGTGCCAGCAGTGAAGCTTGGAATTCCTACAATGAGCAGTTCTTC; CDR3aa: CASSEAWNSYNEQFF; v_gene: TRBV6-1; j_gene: TRBJ2-1; abundance: .; d_gene: .
CDR3nt: TGTGCCATCAGGACAGGGGATACGCAGTATTTT; CDR3aa: CAIRTGDTQYF; v_gene: TRBV10-3; j_gene: TRBJ2-3; abundance: .; d_gene: TRBD1
CDR3nt: TGTGCCACCAGCAGAGATCTGGGGGGAAGTCTCTCTGGGGCCAACGTCCTGACTTTC; CDR3aa: CATSRDLGGSLSGANVLTF; v_gene: TRBV15; j_gene: TRBJ2-6; abundance: once; d_gene: .
CDR3nt: TGTGCCAGCAGCTTGGGGACTAGCGGGAGCGATGAGCAGTTCTTC; CDR3aa: CASSLGTSGSDEQFF; v_gene: TRBV7-3; j_gene: TRBJ2-1; abundance: .; d_gene: TRBD2
CDR3nt: TGTGCCAGCATCAGGGGGGGGCATAGCAATCAGCCCCAGCATTTT; CDR3aa: CASIRGGHSNQPQHF; v_gene: TRBV28; j_gene: TRBJ1-5; abundance: once; d_gene: TRBD1
CDR3nt: TGTGCCAGCAGTGCGCCGGGACAGGGGGTTGACGAGCAGTACTTC; CDR3aa: CASSAPGQGVDEQYF; v_gene: TRBV27; j_gene: TRBJ2-7; abundance: .; d_gene: TRBD1
CDR3nt: TGTGCCAGCAGCCACCAGGGGGACTATGGCTACACCTTC; CDR3aa: CASSHQGDYGYTF; v_gene: TRBV5-4; j_gene: TRBJ1-2; abundance: .; d_gene: TRBD1
CDR3nt: TGTGCCAGCAGCCCCGAAGGGGTGTATAATTCACCCCTCCACTTT; CDR3aa: CASSPEGVYNSPLHF; v_gene: TRBV7-2; j_gene: TRBJ1-6; abundance: .; d_gene: .
CDR3nt: TGTGCCAGCAGCTCCGGACTAGCGGGAGGCCAAGAGACCCAGTACTTC; CDR3aa: CASSSGLAGGQETQYF; v_gene: TRBV7-8; j_gene: TRBJ2-5; abundance: .; d_gene: TRBD2
CDR3nt: TGTGCCCCTCGAGGACTTGGCACAGATACGCAGTATTTT; CDR3aa: CAPRGLGTDTQYF; v_gene: TRBV7-9; j_gene: TRBJ2-3; abundance: .; d_gene: .
CDR3nt: TGTGCCAGCAGCGGAAATAAACAGAGAAACTATGGCTACACCTTC; CDR3aa: CASSGNKQRNYGYTF; v_gene: TRBV6-2/TRBV6-3; j_gene: TRBJ1-2; abundance: .; d_gene: .
CDR3nt: TGTGCCAGCAGCTTGGGGACTACGAGCGAGCAGTACTTC; CDR3aa: CASSLGTTSEQYF; v_gene: TRBV7-2; j_gene: TRBJ2-7; abundance: .; d_gene: TRBD2
CDR3nt: TGTGCCAGCAGCTTCCGACTAGCGGGACAAGAGACCCAGTACTTC; CDR3aa: CASSFRLAGQETQYF; v_gene: TRBV7-2; j_gene: TRBJ2-5; abundance: .; d_gene: TRBD2
CDR3nt: TGTGCCACCAGCAGAGAGGGTAGGTCGGGGAACTATGGCTACACCTTC; CDR3aa: CATSREGRSGNYGYTF; v_gene: TRBV15; j_gene: TRBJ1-2; abundance: .; d_gene: .
CDR3nt: TGTGCCATCAGCGCCGGACTAGCGGGAGAAGGCGTATCCAATGAGCAGTTCTTC; CDR3aa: CAISAGLAGEGVSNEQFF; v_gene: TRBV10-3; j_gene: TRBJ2-1; abundance: once; d_gene: TRBD2
CDR3nt: TGTGCCAGCAGCCCCGGTCCCGGGGAGCTGTTTTTT; CDR3aa: CASSPGPGELFF; v_gene: TRBV11-3; j_gene: TRBJ2-2; abundance: .; d_gene: .
CDR3nt: TGTGCCAGCAGTAGCTACGGTCCCTCTGGAAACACCATATATTTT; CDR3aa: CASSSYGPSGNTIYF; v_gene: TRBV27; j_gene: TRBJ1-3; abundance: .; d_gene: .
CDR3nt: TGTGCCAGCAGCCCCCGGACCAATGAGCAGTTCTTC; CDR3aa: CASSPRTNEQFF; v_gene: TRBV5-6; j_gene: TRBJ2-1; abundance: .; d_gene: .
CDR3nt: TGTGCCAGCAGTTCTCGTTCCTACGAGCAGTACTTC; CDR3aa: CASSSRSYEQYF; v_gene: TRBV6-5; j_gene: TRBJ2-7; abundance: .; d_gene: .
CDR3nt: TGTGCCAGCAGCCTGTGGAAAGGGACAGGGAATAATTCACCCCTCCACTTT; CDR3aa: CASSLWKGTGNNSPLHF; v_gene: TRBV27; j_gene: TRBJ1-6; abundance: .; d_gene: TRBD1
CDR3nt: TGTGCCAGCAGCCATGGACTAGCGGTCTACGAGCAGTACTTC; CDR3aa: CASSHGLAVYEQYF; v_gene: TRBV3-1/TRBV3-2; j_gene: TRBJ2-7; abundance: .; d_gene: TRBD2
CDR3nt: TGTGCCAGCAGCCGCGGGACGTTGCTGGGCTACACCTTC; CDR3aa: CASSRGTLLGYTF; v_gene: TRBV12-3/TRBV12-4; j_gene: TRBJ1-2; abundance: once; d_gene: .
CDR3nt: TGTGCCAGCAGCGTCATCAGGGGAGGGAACACCGGGGAGCTGTTTTTT; CDR3aa: CASSVIRGGNTGELFF; v_gene: TRBV9; j_gene: TRBJ2-2; abundance: .; d_gene: .
CDR3nt: TGCGCCAGCAGCTTGGACTCACCCCGAGGAGAGCAGTACTTC; CDR3aa: CASSLDSPRGEQYF; v_gene: TRBV5-1; j_gene: TRBJ2-7; abundance: .; d_gene: .
CDR3nt: TGCGCCAGCAGCCAAGGGAGCGCCACTGAAGCTTTCTTT; CDR3aa: CASSQGSATEAFF; v_gene: TRBV4-1; j_gene: TRBJ1-1; abundance: .; d_gene: .
CDR3nt: TGCGCCAGCAGCCTAAGCCGGGACTCCTCCTACGAGCAGTACTTC; CDR3aa: CASSLSRDSSYEQYF; v_gene: TRBV4-3; j_gene: TRBJ2-7; abundance: .; d_gene: .
CDR3nt: TGTGCCAGCTCCATGGACAGGGGGGGCGAGCAGTACTTC; CDR3aa: CASSMDRGGEQYF; v_gene: TRBV18; j_gene: TRBJ2-7; abundance: .; d_gene: TRBD1
CDR3nt: TGTGCCAGCAGAACGGGACCCATAGCCACTGAAGCTTTCTTT; CDR3aa: CASRTGPIATEAFF; v_gene: TRBV5-5; j_gene: TRBJ1-1; abundance: .; d_gene: .
CDR3nt: TGTGCCTGGAGTGTAGCCGCAGACAATCAGCCCCAGCATTTT; CDR3aa: CAWSVAADNQPQHF; v_gene: TRBV30; j_gene: TRBJ1-5; abundance: .; d_gene: .
CDR3nt: TGTGCCAGCAGCTTGTTCCCGGTGGACACTGAAGCTTTCTTT; CDR3aa: CASSLFPVDTEAFF; v_gene: TRBV5-6; j_gene: TRBJ1-1; abundance: .; d_gene: .